This record concerns one TCR beta chain sequence. What it binds is not known. V was cut by 3 bases and J by 0 bases, with 13 bases left in between. The germline CDR1 and CDR2 sequences are MNHEY and SMNVEV (reference sequence). This CDR3 comprises 16 residues. This sample is part of a study of T cells after yellow fever vaccination. General study results and limits: The study noted that FACS-sorted repertoires could contain abundant clonotypes contaminating from the bulk population.

The TCR cDNA carried a universal primer site and UMIs from 5'RACE template switching. TCRdb called the 5' RACE reads again in MiXCR, with one record for every CDR3 protein. Of 510,000 or so distinct CDR3 sequences listed, over 15% are singletons. Sequencing used PBMCs, obtained 15 days after the yellow fever booster vaccination. This receptor was taken from a man aged 25-45 years who received the YFV17D yellow fever vaccine. J is TRBJ2-3 and V is TRBV27; D gene unclear. In DNA form, the CDR3 reads TGTGCCAGCAGTTTTGTCCGCCGGGTTAGCACAGATACGCAGTATTTT. The encoded protein is CASSFVRRVSTDTQYF.